This TCR beta chain stems from a study of blood T cell repertoires in COVID-19. The CDR3 is 13 residues long. V was clipped by 6 bases and J by 5 bases; unmatched bases: 3. Profiled with immunoSEQ multiplex PCR; TCRdb holds only in-frame clones, not every one. The data hold fewer than 90,000 clones, with 90% to 95% observed a single time. This sequence originates from a human donor with active COVID-19. The donor label of this sample is uncertain. The sequenced sample consisted of peripheral blood. This sequence joins TRBV12-3 or TRBV12-4 and TRBJ2-5; 10 nucleotides align to TRBD2. CDR3 region: CASSLAGVETQYF. The CDR3 DNA sequence: TGTGCCAGCAGCCTAGCGGGAGTTGAGACCCAGTACTTC.